The rows below give T cell receptor beta chains drawn from one sample of a study of blood T cells in healthy people across ages. One entry per CDR3 protein results from TCRdb running MiXCR on the 5' RACE reads. The sample has fewer than 2 million distinct CDR3 sequences, about two fifths seen once. Source material: blood. These receptors were obtained from a human donor in good health. Each CDR3 is given with its conserved first and last residue. D genes are given only for firm matches. Clone size is not always given. Where it is, it says once, few, many or a class for expanded clones.

j_call,clone_size,d_call,v_call,cdr3_aa,cdr3_nt
TRBJ2-5,few,-,TRBV4-3,CASSQERYGPETQYF,TGCGCCAGCAGCCAAGAGCGATACGGGCCGGAGACCCAGTACTTC
TRBJ2-3,-,-,TRBV6-5,CASSCPNGDTQYF,TGTGCCAGCAGTTGCCCCAACGGGGATACGCAGTATTTT
TRBJ1-1,-,-,TRBV4-2,CASSPGFQRNTEAFF,TGTGCCAGCAGCCCCGGGTTCCAGAGGAACACTGAAGCTTTCTTT
TRBJ1-1,-,TRBD1,TRBV27,CASSYRTGEYTEAFF,TGTGCCAGCAGTTACCGGACAGGGGAATACACTGAAGCTTTCTTT
TRBJ2-4,few,-,TRBV5-1,CASSLSGGMKNIQYF,TGCGCCAGCAGCTTGAGTGGGGGGATGAAAAACATTCAGTACTTC
TRBJ1-2,few,-,TRBV12-3/TRBV12-4,CASSRTVEDGYTF,TGTGCCAGCAGTCGGACGGTAGAAGATGGCTACACCTTC
TRBJ1-2,-,-,TRBV2,CASSKRELDDYTF,TGTGCCAGCAGCAAAAGGGAGCTAGATGACTACACCTTC
TRBJ1-4,-,-,TRBV27,CASSEDSRSEKLFF,TGTGCCAGCAGTGAGGACTCCAGGAGCGAAAAACTGTTTTTT
TRBJ1-1,-,-,TRBV7-9,CASSPSSAGKGTEAFF,TGTGCCAGCAGCCCCTCGAGCGCGGGGAAAGGCACTGAAGCTTTCTTT
TRBJ2-1,-,-,TRBV29-1,CSATLGGNVQQFF,TGCAGCGCCACTCTTGGGGGGAATGTTCAGCAGTTCTTC
TRBJ2-1,few,-,TRBV5-1,CASSLDRTDSYNEQFF,TGCGCCAGCAGCTTGGATAGGACGGACTCCTACAATGAGCAGTTCTTC
TRBJ2-7,few,TRBD1,TRBV7-9,CASSPADRELEQYF,TGTGCCAGCAGCCCAGCGGACAGGGAGCTCGAGCAGTACTTC
TRBJ1-2,few,-,TRBV20-1,CSAREGGMDYGYTF,TGCAGTGCTAGAGAAGGGGGGATGGACTATGGCTACACCTTC
TRBJ2-7,few,TRBD1,TRBV6-6,CASIRDRGSGEQYF,TGTGCCAGCATTCGGGACAGGGGATCCGGCGAGCAGTACTTC
TRBJ1-4,-,TRBD1,TRBV14,CASSQIGQGDEKLFF,TGTGCCAGCAGCCAAATAGGACAGGGAGATGAAAAACTGTTTTTT
TRBJ2-3,-,-,TRBV7-2,CASSLASGVLDTQYF,TGTGCCAGCAGCTTAGCGTCCGGGGTTCTGGATACGCAGTATTTT
TRBJ2-7,few,-,TRBV20-1,CSARDLAGTAYEQYF,TGCAGTGCTAGAGATCTTGCGGGGACAGCTTACGAGCAGTACTTC
TRBJ2-1,-,-,TRBV28,CASSLRGATSNEQFF,TGTGCCAGCAGTTTACGAGGGGCGACAAGCAATGAGCAGTTCTTC
TRBJ1-5,-,-,TRBV7-2,CASSLVSGEVQHF,TGTGCCAGCAGCTTAGTTTCTGGTGAGGTCCAGCATTTT
TRBJ1-2,-,-,TRBV28,CAAGFFYGYTF,TGTGCGGCAGGATTTTTCTATGGCTACACCTTC
TRBJ2-1,few,-,TRBV7-2,CASILGRIEFNEQFF,TGTGCCAGCATCCTGGGGAGGATTGAGTTCAATGAGCAGTTCTTC
TRBJ2-1,-,TRBD1,TRBV9,CASSVSTGGVGNEQFF,TGTGCCAGCAGCGTCTCCACAGGGGGAGTAGGCAATGAGCAGTTCTTC
TRBJ2-3,-,TRBD2,TRBV5-1,CASSFGGGAQYF,TGCGCCAGCAGCTTTGGCGGGGGGGCACAGTATTTT
TRBJ1-1,-,-,TRBV7-9,CASSTKGRLNTEAFF,TGTGCCAGCAGCACAAAGGGACGGTTGAACACTGAAGCTTTCTTT
TRBJ2-7,-,-,TRBV5-1,CASSLALGATVYEQYF,TGCGCCAGCAGCTTGGCCCTGGGGGCTACGGTATATGAGCAGTACTTC
TRBJ2-3,once,TRBD2,TRBV27,CASSSSAGAGGSDTQYF,TGTGCCAGCAGTTCCAGTGCGGGAGCGGGGGGCTCAGATACGCAGTATTTT
TRBJ2-7,-,-,TRBV12-3/TRBV12-4,CASSSLQGIDEQYF,TGTGCCAGCAGTTCTCTTCAGGGTATTGACGAGCAGTACTTC
TRBJ1-1,once,-,TRBV3-1,CASSQFGRDMNTEAFF,TGTGCCAGCAGCCAATTTGGACGGGACATGAACACTGAAGCTTTCTTT
TRBJ2-4,once,-,TRBV7-2,CASSMARGTKNIQYF,TGTGCCAGCAGCATGGCGCGGGGAACCAAAAACATTCAGTACTTC
TRBJ2-7,few,-,TRBV12-3/TRBV12-4,CASSLGQSFEQYF,TGTGCCAGCAGTTTGGGACAATCGTTCGAGCAGTACTTC
TRBJ2-3,-,-,TRBV10-3,CATSEYPSTDTQYF,TGTGCCACCAGTGAGTACCCTAGCACAGATACGCAGTATTTT
TRBJ1-5,-,-,TRBV2,CASSESEGTQPQHF,TGTGCCAGCAGTGAATCGGAGGGGACTCAGCCCCAGCATTTT
TRBJ2-1,-,TRBD1,TRBV19,CATGTGANNEQFF,TGTGCCACCGGGACAGGGGCCAACAATGAGCAGTTCTTC
TRBJ2-7,once,-,TRBV6-5,CANQALRGRIIYEQYF,TGTGCCAACCAAGCCTTACGGGGGAGAATAATCTACGAGCAGTACTTC
TRBJ1-2,many,TRBD1,TRBV7-9,CASSLGQGRDGYTF,TGTGCCAGCAGCTTGGGACAGGGCCGGGATGGCTACACCTTC
TRBJ1-4,-,-,TRBV27,CASSHSSRAGKLFF,TGTGCCAGCAGTCATAGCAGTAGGGCTGGAAAACTGTTTTTT
TRBJ1-2,-,-,TRBV20-1,CSAYTGNYGYTF,TGCAGTGCTTATACAGGGAACTATGGCTACACCTTC
TRBJ2-6,-,-,TRBV29-1,CSVWGAGSGANVLTF,TGCAGCGTTTGGGGAGCAGGGTCTGGGGCCAACGTCCTGACTTTC
TRBJ2-5,-,-,TRBV3-1,CASRADWSTQETQYF,TGTGCCAGCAGGGCGGACTGGTCTACGCAAGAGACCCAGTACTTC
TRBJ1-1,-,-,TRBV5-1,CASSLERANTEAFF,TGTGCCAGCAGCTTAGAGAGGGCGAACACTGAAGCTTTCTTT
TRBJ2-5,few,TRBD1,TRBV7-9,CASSMGQAQETQYF,TGTGCCAGCAGCATGGGACAGGCGCAAGAAACCCAGTACTTC
TRBJ2-7,-,-,TRBV20-1,CSARGSTYEQYF,TGCAGTGCTAGAGGGTCGACATACGAGCAGTACTTC
TRBJ2-5,-,-,TRBV29-1,CSVVRGGPGETQYF,TGCAGCGTTGTTCGAGGGGGGCCAGGGGAGACCCAGTACTTC
TRBJ1-3,-,-,TRBV4-2,CASSQDGRSSGNTIYF,TGTGCCAGCAGCCAAGATGGCCGGTCCTCTGGAAACACCATATATTTT
TRBJ1-2,-,TRBD1,TRBV7-2,CASSWSGGGLYGYTF,TGTGCCAGCAGCTGGTCAGGGGGCGGTCTATATGGCTACACCTTC
TRBJ1-2,many,-,TRBV20-1,CSASGTSYGYTF,TGCAGTGCTTCCGGGACAAGCTATGGCTACACCTTC
TRBJ2-2,-,-,TRBV11-3,CASSQEGTGELFF,TGTGCCAGCAGCCAGGAGGGTACCGGGGAGCTGTTTTTT
TRBJ2-1,-,-,TRBV3-1,CASSPYSGTRADNEQFF,TGTGCCAGCAGCCCATACTCCGGGACCCGGGCGGACAATGAGCAGTTCTTC
TRBJ1-2,-,-,TRBV5-1,CASSSGTESQGGYTF,TGCGCCAGCAGCTCGGGGACTGAATCCCAGGGTGGCTACACCTTC
TRBJ1-4,-,-,TRBV4-3,CASSQGGSELFF,TGCGCCAGCAGCCAGGGGGGCAGTGAACTGTTTTTT
TRBJ2-7,-,-,TRBV10-3,CAISDRASSYEQYF,TGTGCCATCAGTGACAGGGCAAGCTCCTACGAGCAGTACTTC
TRBJ1-6,-,-,TRBV29-1,CSVASGDPNSPLHF,TGCAGCGTTGCTTCCGGGGACCCAAATTCACCCCTCCACTTT
TRBJ1-2,-,TRBD1,TRBV4-1,CASSRPRQGPYGYTF,TGCGCCAGCAGCCGACCGAGACAGGGTCCCTATGGCTACACCTTC
TRBJ2-7,-,-,TRBV20-1,CSARDGPLPYEQYF,TGCAGTGCTAGAGATGGGCCGTTACCCTACGAGCAGTACTTC
TRBJ2-1,-,TRBD2,TRBV28,CASSLRTSGGSTREFF,TGTGCCAGCAGTCTACGGACTAGCGGGGGAAGTACAAGGGAGTTCTTC
TRBJ2-3,-,TRBD1,TRBV18,CASSPRRGQGTDTQYF,TGTGCCAGCTCACCCCGACGGGGACAGGGAACAGATACGCAGTATTTT
TRBJ2-3,once,TRBD2,TRBV20-1,CSARAIGGGGGGTDTQYF,TGCAGTGCTAGAGCTATTGGCGGGGGGGGAGGGGGCACAGATACGCAGTATTTT
TRBJ2-5,few,TRBD1,TRBV14,CASSQDFTGDLQETQYF,TGTGCCAGCAGCCAAGACTTCACAGGGGACCTTCAAGAGACCCAGTACTTC